This T cell receptor beta chain was profiled in a study of blood T cell repertoires in COVID-19. Turning to the study itself: COVID-19 samples collected from the United States, Italy and Spain covered acute and convalescent phases.

The CDR3 is 15 amino acids. CDR1 SGHDT and CDR2 YYEEEE come from the germline V gene. The V end was cut by 0 bases, the J end by 0 bases, with 7 bases between. Authors' analysis steps: Using reference gene primer amplification, nucleated cell counts were estimated. The method was immunoSEQ multiplex PCR; TCRdb's version includes in-frame clones alone and lacks a portion of them. That table is the source of V, J and clone size, and D and trimming were worked out from the DNA. Here the sample spans about 400,000 clones, 75% to 90% being singletons. Sequenced sample: peripheral blood. The sequence derives from a woman in her 30s with active or convalescent COVID-19. The chain couples TRBV5-6 to TRBJ1-3; D remains ambiguous. The CDR3 sequence: CASSLVRHSGNTIYF. The CDR3 DNA reads TGTGCCAGCAGCTTGGTGCGGCACTCTGGAAACACCATATATTTT. Full variable domain (remainder filled in from reference TRBV5-6 and TRBJ1-3): DAGVTQSPTHLIKTRGQQVTLRCSPKSGHDTVSWYQQALGQGPQFIFQYYEEEERQRGNFPDRFSGHQFPNYSSELNVNALLLGDSALYLCASSLVRHSGNTIYFGEGSWLTVV.